Listed below are T cell receptor beta chains from one sample, sequenced in a study of blood T cell repertoires in COVID-19. Some clones are missing from TCRdb's copy, which holds only in-frame ones; the method was immunoSEQ multiplex PCR. Among under 140,000 clones listed, approximately 82% were seen once. Material: peripheral blood. The receptor set was obtained from a woman of 80 years or more with acute or convalescent COVID-19. Each CDR3 is given with its conserved first and last residue. D genes are given only for firm matches.

v_call: TRBV15
d_call: .
cdr3_aa: CATSRGGRDNQPQHF

v_call: TRBV11-3
d_call: TRBD1
cdr3_aa: CASSVGGAETQYF

v_call: TRBV6-5
d_call: .
cdr3_aa: CASTIIGQGYGYTF

v_call: TRBV6-5
d_call: .
cdr3_aa: CASSYRGVNTGELFF

v_call: TRBV6-6
d_call: TRBD1
cdr3_aa: CASSYLGQSTEAFF

v_call: TRBV7-9
d_call: TRBD1
cdr3_aa: CASSSTGVPTNEQYF

v_call: TRBV25-1
d_call: .
cdr3_aa: CASSVSGSYEQYF

v_call: TRBV7-2
d_call: .
cdr3_aa: CASSSGDRAYEQYF

v_call: TRBV5-1
d_call: .
cdr3_aa: CASSFISNEQFF

v_call: TRBV20-1
d_call: .
cdr3_aa: CSASEGGRSVGPQYF

v_call: TRBV30
d_call: TRBD1
cdr3_aa: CAWRLQGNSPLHF

v_call: TRBV10-1
d_call: .
cdr3_aa: CASSGPTTGRLNTEAFF

v_call: TRBV5-1
d_call: TRBD1
cdr3_aa: CASSYRQGAPEGAFF

v_call: TRBV28
d_call: .
cdr3_aa: CASSWTAFGYGYTF

v_call: TRBV5-1
d_call: TRBD2
cdr3_aa: CASSLSGGGETQYF

v_call: TRBV3-1/TRBV3-2
d_call: TRBD1
cdr3_aa: CASSLWGQGENTEAFF

v_call: TRBV13
d_call: .
cdr3_aa: CASSFYSYNEQFF

v_call: TRBV30
d_call: .
cdr3_aa: CAHRAGAGTGELFF

v_call: TRBV4-1
d_call: TRBD2
cdr3_aa: CASSQEARTSGALGETQYF

v_call: TRBV6-6
d_call: .
cdr3_aa: CASSYSNQMNTEAFF